What follows are 2 T cell receptor beta chains derived from one specimen sequenced in a study of radiation and T cells in renal cell carcinoma. Regarding treatment: 15 Gy SBRT to primary tumor, nephrectomy 4 weeks later. Sequenced by immunoSEQ multiplex PCR; TCRdb stores in-frame clones only, minus some. This sample has 8,500 to 10,000 clones, with around 53% found just once. Sequenced material: tumor tissue, taken from a patient whose treatment included radiotherapy and nephrectomy. The receptor source for this set is a man in his 60s with renal cell carcinoma.

J is TRBJ1-5 and V is TRBV19; a weak D match, TRBD1 (5 bases). Trimming cost V 5 bases and J 0 bases, with 11 bases left between them. The CDR3 contains 15 residues. CDR1 is LNHDA and CDR2 is SQIVND in the germline V gene (reference sequence). The CDR3 nucleotides are TGTGCCAGTAGTGGGGGACGGGATAGCAATCAGCCCCAGCATTTT. Protein sequence: CASSGGRDSNQPQHF.

This clone occurred a few times. The V and J genes are TRBV4-1 and TRBJ2-7, with D perhaps matching TRBD2 (5 bases). This CDR3 is built from 13 residues. Germline CDR1 reads MGHRA; CDR2 reads YSYEKL. Deletions cut 1 base from V and 6 bases from J, with 10 bases between. The CDR3 loop reads CASSQVAGPEQYF. The DNA of the CDR3 is TGCGCCAGCAGCCAAGTTGCGGGTCCCGAGCAGTACTTC.